A selection of T cell receptor beta chains follows, all from one sample in a study of beta chain features in type 1 diabetes. Assay used: immunoSEQ multiplex PCR; TCRdb lists only in-frame clones, some missing. The sample yields 350,000 to 450,000 clones, approximately 15% seen once. The sequencing input was naive CD4+ T cells from blood. These receptors originate from a man between 25 and 39 years old in good health. CDR3s include the opening cysteine and the closing phenylalanine or tryptophan. The D gene is left open where the match is weak. Clone size appears in some rows only: once, few, many, or a class for an expanded clone.

>TRBV6-6|.|TRBJ2-5|14|few
TGTGCCAGCAGTTACTCTGGCAGGGGAGAGACCCAGTACTTC
CASSYSGRGETQYF
>TRBV11-2|.|TRBJ1-1|12|.
TGTGCCAGCAGCCGCCTCCAAACTGAAGCTTTCTTT
CASSRLQTEAFF
>TRBV7-2|.|TRBJ2-3|11|few
TGTGCCAGCAGCTTATATGCTACGCAGTATTTT
CASSLYATQYF
>TRBV18|TRBD2|TRBJ2-1|18|.
TGTGCCAGCTCACCACCGCGACTAGCGGCAAGCTCCTACAATGAGCAGTTCTTC
CASSPPRLAASSYNEQFF
>TRBV14|TRBD1|TRBJ1-4|15|few
TGTGCCAGCAGCGAGCAGACAGGGCGACCTGAAAAACTGTTTTTT
CASSEQTGRPEKLFF
>TRBV5-6|.|TRBJ1-1|13|few
TGTGCCAGCAGCTGGGGACAGAACACTGAAGCTTTCTTT
CASSWGQNTEAFF
>TRBV5-4|TRBD1|TRBJ1-1|15|few
TGTGCCAGCAGCGTAGCCGGGACAGTGAACACTGAAGCTTTCTTT
CASSVAGTVNTEAFF
>TRBV6-4|.|TRBJ2-1|13|few
TGTGCCAGCAGTGAGGTTCAAGGCAATGAGCAGTTCTTC
CASSEVQGNEQFF
>TRBV30|.|TRBJ2-1|14|.
TGTGCCTGGAGGAGGAGCGAGCGGCCCAATGAGCTGTTCTTC
CAWRRSERPNELFF
>TRBV4-1|TRBD1|TRBJ2-6|15|.
TGCGCCAGCAGCCCGACAGGGACTGGGGCCAACGTCCTGACTTTC
CASSPTGTGANVLTF
>TRBV5-4|TRBD2|TRBJ2-5|16|.
TGTGCCAGCAGCCCCAGACTAGCGGGAGAGGTCGAGACCCAGTACTTC
CASSPRLAGEVETQYF
>TRBV5-4|.|TRBJ2-7|14|few
TGTGCCAGCAGCTTTAGGGACTCTCATATCGAGCAGTACTTC
CASSFRDSHIEQYF
>TRBV9|.|TRBJ2-1|15|.
TGTGCCAGCAGCGTACGGCACGGCAGATTTAATGAGCAGTTCTTC
CASSVRHGRFNEQFF
>TRBV20-1|.|TRBJ2-1|11|.
TGCAGTGTGGGAGGCCGAAATGAGCAGTTCTTC
CSVGGRNEQFF
>TRBV5-1|.|TRBJ1-1|15|few
TGCGCCAGCAGCTTACACGCTGGGACTAACACTGAAGCTTTCTTT
CASSLHAGTNTEAFF
>TRBV2|TRBD1|TRBJ2-2|16|.
TGTGCCAGCAGTGTTTTGGGACAGGGTGTGGCCGGGGAGCTGTTTTTT
CASSVLGQGVAGELFF
>TRBV2|.|TRBJ1-3|16|few
TGTGCCAGCAGTGATCTGGGTAGCAAGCTGGGAAACACCATATATTTT
CASSDLGSKLGNTIYF
>TRBV25-1|TRBD1|TRBJ1-4|16|.
TGTGCCAGCAGTACGCCCCGCACAGGGGGCCATGAAAAACTGTTTTTT
CASSTPRTGGHEKLFF
>TRBV6-1|.|TRBJ1-4|15|.
TGTGCCAGCAGTCCGTTTGTAGCAACTAATGAAAAACTGTTTTTT
CASSPFVATNEKLFF
>TRBV7-9|.|TRBJ2-3|18|few
TGTGCCAGCAGCCCCCACGGGGAGACAGGACATAGCACAGATACGCAGTATTTT
CASSPHGETGHSTDTQYF
>TRBV30|TRBD1|TRBJ2-3|14|.
TGTGCCTGGAGTCGGGGACAGAAGACAGATACGCAGTATTTT
CAWSRGQKTDTQYF
>TRBV7-2|TRBD2|TRBJ2-5|16|few
TGTGCCTGCAGCCCCCGGACGGGGGGTCTAGCGTTGACCCAGTACTTC
CACSPRTGGLALTQYF
>TRBV19|TRBD2|TRBJ2-1|14|few
TGTGCCAGTCGGGACGGGAGGAACTACAATGAGCAGTTCTTC
CASRDGRNYNEQFF
>TRBV6-5|.|TRBJ1-2|12|.
TGTGCAGCCACACGGGGATACTATGGCTACACCTTC
CAATRGYYGYTF
>TRBV30|.|TRBJ2-2|20|once
TGTGCCTGGAGTGTAGTAACAGGGAGGCTCCTCACCACGAACACCGGGGAGCTGTTTTTT
CAWSVVTGRLLTTNTGELFF
>TRBV7-6|TRBD1|TRBJ1-5|16|.
TGTGCCAGCAGTCTCCTACAGGGGATGAGCAATCAGCCCCAGCATTTT
CASSLLQGMSNQPQHF
>TRBV29-1|.|TRBJ2-6|14|.
TGCAGCGTTTCGGAGCGCTCTGGGGCCAACGTCCTGACTTTC
CSVSERSGANVLTF
>TRBV7-9|.|TRBJ2-1|16|.
TGTGCCAGCAGCCTGGGAGGGGGAATCTCCTACAATGAGCAGTTCTTC
CASSLGGGISYNEQFF
>TRBV18|TRBD1|TRBJ2-7|15|few
TGTGCCAGCTCACCAATCCGGGACAGGGTCCACGAGCAGTACTTC
CASSPIRDRVHEQYF
>TRBV7-8|.|TRBJ2-3|18|.
TGTGCCAGCAGCTTCATGGCGCGGCGACGGGGTAGCACAGATACGCAGTATTTT
CASSFMARRRGSTDTQYF
>TRBV7-8|.|TRBJ1-1|11|few
TGTGCCAGCAGCTTAGGCGCAGGGGCTTTCTTT
CASSLGAGAFF
>TRBV27|TRBD1|TRBJ1-2|13|.
TGTGCCAGCAGTAAAACAGGGGACTATGGCTACACCTTC
CASSKTGDYGYTF
>TRBV7-2|.|TRBJ2-3|13|.
TGTGCCAGCAGCTTTGGAGGCACAGATACGCAGTATTTT
CASSFGGTDTQYF
>TRBV7-7|.|TRBJ2-2|15|few
TGTGCTAGCAGCTCGGGCTCCCCGAACACCGGGGAGCTGTTTTTT
CASSSGSPNTGELFF
>TRBV5-1|.|TRBJ1-2|16|few
TGCGCCAGCAGCTTGCGTCAGGGGATGGCTAACTATGGCTACACCTTC
CASSLRQGMANYGYTF
>TRBV19|.|TRBJ2-7|16|.
TGTGCCAGTAGTAAAGTGACAGGATCAAGGTCCTACGAGCAGTACTTC
CASSKVTGSRSYEQYF
>TRBV19|.|TRBJ1-5|13|few
TGTGCCAGTAGTATGGTGGGCAATCAGCCCCAGCATTTT
CASSMVGNQPQHF
>TRBV5-4|.|TRBJ2-5|14|.
TGTGCCAGCAGCTTGGCGAGCGGTCAAGAGACCCAGTACTTC
CASSLASGQETQYF
>TRBV19|.|TRBJ1-2|13|.
TGTGCCAGTACCCGCAACCGCATCTATGGCTACACCTTC
CASTRNRIYGYTF
>TRBV11-3|TRBD1|TRBJ2-5|14|.
TGTGCCAGCAGCCCTGACAGGGGAAGTGAGACCCAGTACTTC
CASSPDRGSETQYF
>TRBV7-2|TRBD2|TRBJ2-3|16|.
TGTGCCAGCAGCTTATGGGCGGGAGGGCCGACAGATACGCAGTATTTT
CASSLWAGGPTDTQYF
>TRBV12-5|.|TRBJ2-2|12|few
TGTGCTAGTGGTTTGGATATTGGTGTGCTGTTTTTT
CASGLDIGVLFF